One sample yielded the 4 T cell receptor beta chains listed below, sequenced in a study of T cell changes during pregnancy in multiple sclerosis (dated by TCRdb to the late 2010s). The library was generated by the immunoSEQ multiplex PCR assay. This immuneACCESS table, as held by TCRdb, lists in-frame sequences with V and J called but not all clones. Of the missing ones, under half trace to an unresolved V gene in checked studies; the others have no known cause. This sample lists some 40,000 clones; about 89% were detected once. 0.3% to 0.4% of the sample rests with the top ten. The input for sequencing was CD4+ T cells from peripheral blood mononuclear cells, taken in the third trimester of pregnancy. The receptors here all came from a female donor in good health, enrolled as a control in a pregnancy study.

V and J are TRBV6-1 and TRBJ1-5; 10 bases agree with TRBD1. The germline gives CDR1 MNHNS, CDR2 SASEGT. Trimming cost V 6 bases and J 4 bases; bases outside gene matches: 3. The CDR3 has 14 residues. Written as DNA, the CDR3 is TGTGCCAGCAGCGACAGGGGGCCGAATCAGCCCCAGCATTTT. Its translation is CASSDRGPNQPQHF.

The V gene is TRBV5-1, the J gene TRBJ2-3, with a weak D call TRBD2 (6 bases). The CDR3 loop spans 15 amino acids. V was clipped by 0 bases and J by 0 bases, with 8 bases between them. Germline assignment: CDR1 SGHRS and CDR2 YFSETQ. In nucleotides, the CDR3 is TGCGCCAGCAGCTTGGACGGGACTAGCACAGATACGCAGTATTTT. It codes for CASSLDGTSTDTQYF.

The count of this clone is one. The V gene is TRBV30, the J gene TRBJ2-7, with TRBD1 as a possible D gene (5 bases). The CDR3 contains 13 residues. Germline CDR1 reads GTSNPN; CDR2 reads SVGIG (reference sequence). Trimming pared 2 bases from V and 5 bases from J, leaving 13 bases between. CDR3 sequence reads: CAWSRQGIHEQYF. The CDR3 nucleotides are TGTGCCTGGAGTAGGCAGGGCATCCACGAGCAGTACTTC.

In DNA, the CDR3 is TGTGCCAGCAGCTTTCACGCGTCAGAGACCCAGTACTTC. Translated, it gives CASSFHASETQYF. The chain joins TRBV11-2 to TRBJ2-5; the D is unclear. CDR3 length: 13 amino acids. Per the germline V gene, CDR1 is SGHAT and CDR2 is FQNNGV. Trimming removed 3 bases from V and 4 bases from J, with 9 bases in between.